This T cell receptor (beta chain) came from a study of blood T cell repertoires in COVID-19. For the study at large: Donors in the United States, Italy and Spain gave samples during acute or convalescent COVID-19. From T cells, B-cell-depleted T cells, or PBMCs came the material, which was cDNA or gDNA.

Source study methods: From reference gene primer amplification, estimates of nucleated cell counts were derived. Some clones are missing from TCRdb's copy, which holds only in-frame ones; the method was immunoSEQ multiplex PCR. That table supplies the V and J calls and clone size; D and trimming were determined from the DNA. Counted here are hundreds of thousands of clones, about 93% occurring once; the ten biggest clones make up around 3.3%. This receptor was taken from a woman in her late teens or twenties who had recovered from COVID-19. The specimen sequenced was peripheral blood.

CDR3 residues: CAWSVRWGQGHQPQHF. The CDR3 region has the DNA TGTGCCTGGAGTGTACGATGGGGACAGGGCCATCAGCCCCAGCATTTT. This chain connects TRBV30 to TRBJ1-5, with 9 bases that match TRBD1. V trimming: 0 bases; J trimming: 5 bases; junction bases outside the gene matches: 8. This CDR3 spans 16 amino acids. The germline V gene encodes CDR1 GTSNPN and CDR2 SVGIG (reference sequence). Variable domain in full (rest from reference TRBV30 and TRBJ1-5): SQTIHQWPATLVQPVGSPLSLECTVEGTSNPNLYWYRQAAGRGLQLLFYSVGIGQISSEVPQNLSASRPQDRQFILSSKKLLLSDSGFYLCAWSVRWGQGHQPQHFGDGTRLSIL.